The entry below gives a single T cell receptor (beta chain) sequence along with its context. The antigen is not known. The data are from a study of cytomegalovirus exposure and HLA in healthy donors. Study-wide findings and caveats: Productive status was seen about 90% or about 30% of the time for most TCR beta V segments in an earlier analysis.

Amplification used 60 Vbeta primers and 13 Jbeta primers. The data were produced by immunoSEQ multiplex PCR, yet TCRdb's version contains in-frame clones alone and is incomplete. Among 210,000 or so clones, roughly 84% were seen once, and the ten largest hold roughly 1.5%. Material for sequencing was PBMCs. The clonotype was recovered from a girl aged 10 to 17 in good health and CMV-seronegative.

CDR3 region: CASSHTSDRYEQYF. In DNA form, the CDR3 reads TGCGCCAGCAGCCACACGTCGGACAGATACGAGCAGTACTTC. This sequence joins TRBV4-1 and TRBJ2-7; tentative D call: TRBD1 (6 bases). V was clipped by 3 bases and J by 4 bases, with 13 bases between them. The CDR3 extends over 14 amino acids. The V gene's germline CDR1 is MGHRA and CDR2 YSYEKL.